This T cell receptor beta chain was documented in a study of OX40 agonist ivuxolimab in advanced cancers. Background on the study: Cancers in dose escalation were hepatocellular, melanoma, renal cell and head and neck. Aged roughly 23 to 90 with a mean of approximately 57 years, they were roughly 83% male.

Per germline, CDR1 SGHVS and CDR2 FNYEAQ. This CDR3 has 16 amino acids. Trimming at V came to 5 bases and at J to 7 bases, leaving 9 bases not matched to a gene. Clones were sequenced by immunoSEQ multiplex PCR, and TCRdb holds only the in-frame ones, with some missing. The data show roughly 45,000 clones, with 85% seen just once and 20% held by the top ten. A history of autoimmune disease or systemic immunosuppression excluded patients. The chain couples TRBV7-6 to TRBJ2-2; 11 bases are shared with TRBD1. This TCR was sampled from an adult with an advanced solid tumor such as melanoma, head and neck, liver or kidney cancer. This sample comprised CD4+ or CD8+ T cells sorted from blood, obtained in a trial of the OX40 agonist ivuxolimab. The CDR3 spells CASSAPGTGGIGELFF. CDR3 in DNA: TGTGCCAGCAGCGCCCCCGGGACAGGGGGGATCGGGGAGCTGTTTTTT.